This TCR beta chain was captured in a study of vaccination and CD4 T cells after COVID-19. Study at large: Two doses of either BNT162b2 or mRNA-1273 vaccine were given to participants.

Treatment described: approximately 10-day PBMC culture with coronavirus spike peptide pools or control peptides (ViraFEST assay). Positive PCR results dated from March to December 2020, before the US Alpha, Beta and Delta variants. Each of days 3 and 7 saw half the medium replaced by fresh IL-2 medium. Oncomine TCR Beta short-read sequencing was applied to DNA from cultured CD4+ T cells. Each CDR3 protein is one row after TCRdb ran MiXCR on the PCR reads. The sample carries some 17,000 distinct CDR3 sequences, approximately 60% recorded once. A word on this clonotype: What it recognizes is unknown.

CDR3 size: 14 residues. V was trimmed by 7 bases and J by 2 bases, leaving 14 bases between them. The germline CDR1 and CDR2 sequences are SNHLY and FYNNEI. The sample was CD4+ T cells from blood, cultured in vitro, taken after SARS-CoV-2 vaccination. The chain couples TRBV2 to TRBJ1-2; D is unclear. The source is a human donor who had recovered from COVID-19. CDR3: CASISEALNYGYTF. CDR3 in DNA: TGTGCCAGCATTTCGGAAGCGCTGAACTATGGCTACACCTTC.